A single sample is the source of the 13 T cell receptor beta chains below, sequenced in a study of blood T cells in healthy people across ages. The authors ran a second PCR of about 7 to 11 cycles using a sample-barcoded 5' primer and a J-beta primer mix. Each CDR3 protein gets one entry after TCRdb re-called the 5' RACE reads with MiXCR. The table lists around 1,500,000 distinct CDR3 sequences, approximately 40% of them singletons. Sequencing was done on a sample of blood. The receptor set was obtained from a woman younger than 35 in good health.

V usage is TRBV12-5 and J usage is TRBJ1-5; maybe TRBD1 (5 bases). CDR3 length: 16 amino acids. V was cut by 0 bases and J by 5 bases, with 14 bases left in between. Germline V gives CDR1 LGHNT, CDR2 FRNRAP. The CDR3 loop is CASGLVLGQGDQPQHF. The CDR3 bases are TGTGCTAGTGGTTTGGTACTGGGTCAGGGCGATCAGCCCCAGCATTTT.

This clonotype has just a few counts. The genes are TRBV5-1 and TRBJ2-1; TRBD1 aligns across 7 bases. This CDR3 contains 13 residues. Unmatched junction bases numbered 9, after V lost 7 bases and J lost 8 bases. CDR1 and CDR2 from the germline V gene are SGHRS and YFSETQ. The CDR3 DNA reads TGCGCCAGCGCGAGAGACAGGGTGGATGAGCAGTTCTTC. Encoded protein: CASARDRVDEQFF.

This clonotype has only a few counts. The chain is built from TRBV2 and TRBJ2-7; 9 nucleotides line up with TRBD1. Germline-derived CDR1 and CDR2 are SNHLY and FYNNEI. This CDR3 spans 14 amino acids. The junction had 5 bases not matched to a gene; V was cut back by 7 bases and J by 1 base. The CDR3 loop reads CASKDRGVSYEQYF. CDR3 sequence (DNA): TGTGCCAGCAAAGACAGGGGGGTGTCCTACGAGCAGTACTTC.

This clonotype was observed a few times. V is TRBV4-2 and J is TRBJ1-1, with 7 bases lining up with TRBD1. CDR1 is LGHNA and CDR2 is YNFKEQ in the germline V gene. The CDR3 sequence is 17 residues long. The J segment lost 5 bases and the V segment lost 4 bases, leaving 16 bases of the junction unmatched. The chain's CDR3 is CASSPQKSRQGQTEAFF. The CDR3 DNA reads TGTGCCAGCAGCCCCCAAAAGTCACGACAGGGCCAGACTGAAGCTTTCTTT.

The rearrangement joins TRBV6-5 to TRBJ1-5, with D unresolved. This CDR3 has 15 amino acids. V was clipped by 10 bases and J by 0 bases, with 16 bases between them. Looked up from germline, CDR1 is MNHEY and CDR2 is SVGAGI. The CDR3 loop reads CATQEGGGSNQPQHF. The CDR3 DNA sequence: TGTGCCACCCAGGAGGGAGGCGGTAGCAATCAGCCCCAGCATTTT.

This clonotype was seen a few times. The J gene is TRBJ2-7, the V gene TRBV20-1; 9 bases are shared with TRBD1. V was clipped by 4 bases and J by 4 bases; unmatched bases: 5. CDR3 length: 13 amino acids. Germline loops: CDR1 DFQATT, CDR2 SNEGSKA (reference sequence). The CDR3 is CSANDRGKYEQYF. The CDR3 DNA follows: TGCAGTGCTAACGACAGGGGGAAATACGAGCAGTACTTC.

The chain recombines TRBV6-5 with TRBJ1-1, with a possible D match to TRBD1 (5 bases). Germline CDR1 is MNHEY and CDR2 is SVGAGI. V was cut by 1 base and J by 1 base, with 13 bases left in between. The CDR3 sequence is 16 residues long. The CDR3 reads CASSYWNRRSNTEAFF. In DNA form, the CDR3 reads TGTGCCAGCAGTTACTGGAACAGGAGATCGAACACTGAAGCTTTCTTT.

A few counts support this clonotype. The chain joins TRBV12-3 or TRBV12-4 to TRBJ1-1; weak D call: TRBD1 (6 bases). V dropped 9 bases and J dropped 2 bases, with 13 bases sitting between them. The CDR3 spans 13 residues. CDR3 DNA sequence: TGTGCCAGTCGCGAGGGGGGAAACACTGAAGCTTTCTTT. This translates into CASREGGNTEAFF.

The genes are TRBV6-1 and TRBJ2-1, with D uncertain. The germline CDR1 and CDR2 sequences are MNHNS and SASEGT. The CDR3 sequence is 14 residues long. Between the trimmed V and J ends, which lost 2 bases and 5 bases, there was a span of 10 bases. Here the CDR3 DNA reads TGTGCCAGCAGTGAAAAGGGCCGCAACAATGAGCAGTTCTTC. Translated: CASSEKGRNNEQFF.

In nucleotides, the CDR3 is TGTGCCAGCAGCGTAGAGTGGACTAGCGGGGGCCGCATAGGAGAGACCCAGTACTTC. It yields the protein CASSVEWTSGGRIGETQYF. This sequence joins TRBV9 and TRBJ2-5; 13 nucleotides agree with TRBD2. Unmatched junction bases numbered 12, after V lost 0 bases and J lost 4 bases. CDR1 and CDR2 (germline): SGDLS, YYNGEE. The CDR3 has 19 residues.

V is TRBV20-1 and J is TRBJ1-5; 7 nucleotides agree with TRBD1. The length of the CDR3 is 13 residues. V shed 5 bases, J shed 3 bases, and the junction held 4 bases outside the gene matches. Germline V gene sequence: CDR1 DFQATT, CDR2 SNEGSKA (reference sequence). CDR3 amino acids: CSAWTGSNQPQHF. DNA of the CDR3: TGCAGTGCTTGGACAGGTTCCAATCAGCCCCAGCATTTT.

This clonotype was seen more than once but under ten times. The chain uses TRBV12-3 or TRBV12-4 and TRBJ1-4; 11 nucleotides line up with TRBD1. The CDR3 extends over 16 amino acids. With 4 bases clipped from V and 3 bases from J, the junction kept 4 bases outside the gene matches. The CDR3, as DNA: TGTGCCAGCAGTTGGACAGGGGGCATGGCTAATGAAAAACTGTTTTTT. Amino acids: CASSWTGGMANEKLFF.

V and J are TRBV11-1 and TRBJ2-1; D is unclear. The CDR3 contains 14 residues. CDR1 SGHAT and CDR2 FQDESV come from the germline V gene (reference sequence). V was shortened by 6 bases and J by 8 bases, with 17 bases between the two germline ends. The CDR3 reads CASSQPHSGYEQFF. DNA of the CDR3: TGTGCCAGCAGTCAACCCCATTCCGGCTATGAGCAGTTCTTC.